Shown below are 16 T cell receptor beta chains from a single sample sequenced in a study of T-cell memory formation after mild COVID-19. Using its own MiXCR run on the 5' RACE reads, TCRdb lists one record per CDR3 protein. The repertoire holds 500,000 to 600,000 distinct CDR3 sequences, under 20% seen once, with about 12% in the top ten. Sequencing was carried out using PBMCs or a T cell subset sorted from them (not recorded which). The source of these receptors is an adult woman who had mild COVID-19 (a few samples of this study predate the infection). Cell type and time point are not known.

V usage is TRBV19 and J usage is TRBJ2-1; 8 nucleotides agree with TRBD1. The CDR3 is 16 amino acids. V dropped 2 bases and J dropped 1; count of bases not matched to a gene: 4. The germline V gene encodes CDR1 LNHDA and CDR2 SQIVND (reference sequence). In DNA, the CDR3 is TGTGCCAGTAGTATACAGGGGGCAAGTTCCTACAATGAGCAGTTCTTC. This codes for CASSIQGASSYNEQFF.

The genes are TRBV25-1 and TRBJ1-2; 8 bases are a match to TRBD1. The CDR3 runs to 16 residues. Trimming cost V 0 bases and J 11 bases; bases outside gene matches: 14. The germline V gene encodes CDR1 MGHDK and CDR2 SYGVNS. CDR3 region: CASSEYRWDRPREYTF. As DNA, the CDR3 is TGTGCCAGCAGTGAATATAGGTGGGACAGGCCTCGGGAGTACACCTTC.

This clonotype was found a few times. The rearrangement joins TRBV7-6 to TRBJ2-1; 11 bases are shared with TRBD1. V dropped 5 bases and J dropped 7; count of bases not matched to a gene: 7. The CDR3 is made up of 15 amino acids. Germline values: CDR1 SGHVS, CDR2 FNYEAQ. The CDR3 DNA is TGTGCCAGCAGCCACGGACAGGGGGCTTTGAATGAGCAGTTCTTC. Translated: CASSHGQGALNEQFF.

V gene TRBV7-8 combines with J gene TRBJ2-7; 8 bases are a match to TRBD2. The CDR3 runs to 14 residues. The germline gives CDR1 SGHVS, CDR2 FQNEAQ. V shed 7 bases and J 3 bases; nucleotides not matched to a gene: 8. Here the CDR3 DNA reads TGTGCCAGCACCCCACTAGCGGAGGACTACGAGCAGTACTTC. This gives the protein CASTPLAEDYEQYF.

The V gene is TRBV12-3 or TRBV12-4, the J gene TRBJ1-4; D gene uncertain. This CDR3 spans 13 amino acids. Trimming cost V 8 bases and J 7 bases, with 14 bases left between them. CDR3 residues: CASGVMGGEKLFF. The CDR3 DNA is TGTGCCAGCGGGGTGATGGGAGGTGAAAAACTGTTTTTT.

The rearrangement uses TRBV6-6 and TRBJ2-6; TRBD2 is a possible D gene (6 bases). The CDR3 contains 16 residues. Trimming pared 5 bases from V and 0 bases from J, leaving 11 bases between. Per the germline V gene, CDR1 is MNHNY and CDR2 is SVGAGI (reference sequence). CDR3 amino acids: CASSRNGGSGANVLTF. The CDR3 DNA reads TGTGCCAGCAGTAGGAACGGGGGCTCTGGGGCCAACGTCCTGACTTTC.

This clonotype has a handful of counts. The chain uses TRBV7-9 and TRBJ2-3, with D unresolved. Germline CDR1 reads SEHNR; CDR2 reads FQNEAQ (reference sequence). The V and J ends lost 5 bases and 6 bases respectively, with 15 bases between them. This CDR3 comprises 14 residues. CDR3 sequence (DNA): TGTGCCAGCAGCCCCTCAGTCGCGGTGGATACGCAGTATTTT. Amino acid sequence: CASSPSVAVDTQYF. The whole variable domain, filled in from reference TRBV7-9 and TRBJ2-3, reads DTGVSQNPRHKITKRGQNVTFRCDPISEHNRLYWYRQTLGQGPEFLTYFQNEAQLEKSRLLSDRFSAERPKGSFSTLEIQRTEQGDSAMYLCASSPSVAVDTQYFGPGTRLTVL.

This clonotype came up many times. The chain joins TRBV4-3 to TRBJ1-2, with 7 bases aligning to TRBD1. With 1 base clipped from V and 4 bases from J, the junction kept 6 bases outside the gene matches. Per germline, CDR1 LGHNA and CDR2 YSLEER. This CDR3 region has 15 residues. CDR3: CASSQAGTVLYGYTF. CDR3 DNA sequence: TGCGCCAGCAGCCAAGCCGGGACAGTCCTCTATGGCTACACCTTC.

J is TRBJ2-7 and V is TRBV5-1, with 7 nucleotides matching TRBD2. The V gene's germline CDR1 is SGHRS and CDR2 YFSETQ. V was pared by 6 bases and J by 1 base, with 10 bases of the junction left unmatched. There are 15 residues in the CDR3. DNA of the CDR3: TGCGCCAGCATCCTTAGCTGGGGGGGATCCTACGAGCAGTACTTC. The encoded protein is CASILSWGGSYEQYF. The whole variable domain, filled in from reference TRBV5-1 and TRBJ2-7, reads KAGVTQTPRYLIKTRGQQVTLSCSPISGHRSVSWYQQTPGQGLQFLFEYFSETQRNKGNFPGRFSGRQFSNSRSEMNVSTLELGDSALYLCASILSWGGSYEQYFGPGTRLTVT.

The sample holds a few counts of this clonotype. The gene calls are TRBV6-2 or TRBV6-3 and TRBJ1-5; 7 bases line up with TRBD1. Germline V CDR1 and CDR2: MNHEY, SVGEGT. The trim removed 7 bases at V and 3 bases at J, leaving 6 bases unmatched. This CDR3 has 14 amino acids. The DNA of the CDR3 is TGTGCCAGCACCTACAGGGGTTCCAATCAGCCCCAGCATTTT. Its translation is CASTYRGSNQPQHF.

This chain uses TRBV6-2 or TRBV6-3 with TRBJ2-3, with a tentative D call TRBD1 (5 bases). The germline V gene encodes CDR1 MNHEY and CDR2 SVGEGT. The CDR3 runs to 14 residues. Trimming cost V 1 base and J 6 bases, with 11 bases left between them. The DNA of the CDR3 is TGTGCCAGCAGTTACTTGGGGCTCGGGGATACGCAGTATTTT. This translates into CASSYLGLGDTQYF.

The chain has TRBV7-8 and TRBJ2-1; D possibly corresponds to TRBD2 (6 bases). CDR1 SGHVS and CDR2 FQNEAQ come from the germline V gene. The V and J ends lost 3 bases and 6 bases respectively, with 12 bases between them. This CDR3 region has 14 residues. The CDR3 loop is CASSFVGTGNEQFF. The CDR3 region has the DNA TGTGCCAGCAGCTTCGTAGGGACTGGCAATGAGCAGTTCTTC.

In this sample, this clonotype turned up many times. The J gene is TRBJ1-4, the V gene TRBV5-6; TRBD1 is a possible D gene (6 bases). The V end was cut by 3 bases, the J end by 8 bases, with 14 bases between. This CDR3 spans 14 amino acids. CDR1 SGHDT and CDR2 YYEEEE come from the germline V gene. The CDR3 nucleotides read TGTGCCAGCAGCTACACAGGGTCTCGCGAAAAACTGTTTTTT. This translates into CASSYTGSREKLFF.

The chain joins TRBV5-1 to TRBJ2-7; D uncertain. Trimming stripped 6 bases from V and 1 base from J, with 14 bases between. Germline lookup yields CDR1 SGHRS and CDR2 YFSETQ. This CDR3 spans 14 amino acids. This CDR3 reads CASTSRPTSYEQYF. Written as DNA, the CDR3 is TGCGCCAGCACGAGCAGGCCTACATCCTACGAGCAGTACTTC.

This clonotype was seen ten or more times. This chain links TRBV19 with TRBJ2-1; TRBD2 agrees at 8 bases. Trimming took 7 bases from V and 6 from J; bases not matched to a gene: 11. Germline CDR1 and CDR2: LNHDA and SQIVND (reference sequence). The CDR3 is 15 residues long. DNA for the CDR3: TGTGCCAGTAAATGGGTCGCGGGAGGAATCAATGAGCAGTTCTTC. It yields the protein CASKWVAGGINEQFF.

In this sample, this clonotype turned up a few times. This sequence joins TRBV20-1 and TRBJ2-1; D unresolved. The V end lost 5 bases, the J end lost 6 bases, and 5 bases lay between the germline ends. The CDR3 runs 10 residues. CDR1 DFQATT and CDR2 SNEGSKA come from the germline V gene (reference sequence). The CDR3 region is CSAPSNEQFF. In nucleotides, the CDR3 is TGCAGTGCTCCCAGCAATGAGCAGTTCTTC.